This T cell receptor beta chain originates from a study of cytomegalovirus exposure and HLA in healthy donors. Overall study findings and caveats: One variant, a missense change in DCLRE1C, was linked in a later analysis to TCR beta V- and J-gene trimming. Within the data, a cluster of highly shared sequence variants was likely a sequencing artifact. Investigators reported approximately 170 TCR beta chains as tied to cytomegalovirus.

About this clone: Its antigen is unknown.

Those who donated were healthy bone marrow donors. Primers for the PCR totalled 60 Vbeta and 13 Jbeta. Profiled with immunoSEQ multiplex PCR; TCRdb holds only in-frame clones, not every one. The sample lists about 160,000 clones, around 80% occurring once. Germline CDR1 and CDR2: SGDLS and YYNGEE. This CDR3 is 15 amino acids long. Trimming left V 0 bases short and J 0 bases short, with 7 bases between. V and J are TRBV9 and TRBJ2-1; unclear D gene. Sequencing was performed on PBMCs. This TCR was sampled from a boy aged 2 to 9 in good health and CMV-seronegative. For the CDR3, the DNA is TGTGCCAGCAGCGTAGACTGGAGCTCCTACAATGAGCAGTTCTTC. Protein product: CASSVDWSSYNEQFF. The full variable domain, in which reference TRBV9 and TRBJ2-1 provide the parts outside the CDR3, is DSGVTQTPKHLITATGQRVTLRCSPRSGDLSVYWYQQSLDQGLQFLIQYYNGEERAKGNILERFSAQQFPDLHSELNLSSLELGDSALYFCASSVDWSSYNEQFFGPGTRLTVL.